This is a list of T cell receptor beta chains from one sample in a study of blood T cell repertoires in COVID-19. Only in-frame clones appear in the TCRdb table, and some are missing; sequencing was by immunoSEQ multiplex PCR. The sample lists approximately 300,000 clones, 75% to 90% occurring once. Sequencing was done on a sample of peripheral blood. The receptors here all came from a woman aged 50 to 60 who had recovered from COVID-19. CDR3s include the opening cysteine and the closing phenylalanine or tryptophan. A D gene is named only where the DNA matches it firmly. Size tells how often a clone was seen (once, few, many) or the class of an expanded clone, and some rows leave it out.

D gene	V gene	clone size	J gene	CDR3 DNA	CDR3 protein
-	TRBV3-1/TRBV3-2	-	TRBJ1-5	TGTGCCAGCAGCCGAGGGGGTCAGCCCCAGCATTTT	CASSRGGQPQHF
-	TRBV5-1	-	TRBJ1-5	TGCGCCAGCAGCTTGGGTGGAGGCAATCAGCCCCAGCATTTT	CASSLGGGNQPQHF
TRBD1	TRBV5-4	few	TRBJ1-5	TGTGCCAGCAGCCGACAGGGTAGCAATCAGCCCCAGCATTTT	CASSRQGSNQPQHF
TRBD2	TRBV5-1	-	TRBJ2-3	TGCGCCAGCAGCTCGACTAGCGGGGGGTCCGATACGCAGTATTTT	CASSSTSGGSDTQYF
-	TRBV27	-	TRBJ2-1	TGTGCCAGCAGGGGCCAGGGGTCTTTGGATGAGCAGTTCTTC	CASRGQGSLDEQFF
-	TRBV18	-	TRBJ1-3	TGTGCCAGCTCACCACAGTCGACAGAAACCATATATTTT	CASSPQSTETIYF
-	TRBV3-1/TRBV3-2	few	TRBJ2-7	TGTGCCAGCAGCCAAGATTCTCAGGGCGCCTACGAGCAGTACTTC	CASSQDSQGAYEQYF
TRBD1	TRBV6-6	-	TRBJ2-4	TGTGCCAGCAGTTCTCCGGGACAGACAGCCAAAAACATTCAGTACTTC	CASSSPGQTAKNIQYF
-	TRBV4-2	-	TRBJ2-7	TGTGCCAGCAGCCAAGATCCCCTAACCACCTCCTACGAGCAGTACTTC	CASSQDPLTTSYEQYF
TRBD1	TRBV5-1	-	TRBJ1-2	TGCGCCAGCAGCGCGGGGACAGCCTATGGCTACACCTTC	CASSAGTAYGYTF
-	TRBV9	-	TRBJ1-1	TGTGCCAGCAGCGTAGAGGTGACAGTAGGGGAGAACACTGAAGCTTTCTTT	CASSVEVTVGENTEAFF
-	TRBV9	-	TRBJ2-3	TGTGCCAGCAGCGTAGCAGGGGCAGATAGCACAGATACGCAGTATTTT	CASSVAGADSTDTQYF
TRBD1	TRBV6-6	-	TRBJ1-1	TGTGCCAGCAGTTCAACGGGACAGCTGAACACTGAAGCTTTCTTT	CASSSTGQLNTEAFF
-	TRBV28	-	TRBJ1-1	TGTGCCATCCTGGACACCCCGAACACTGAAGCTTTCTTT	CAILDTPNTEAFF
-	TRBV9	-	TRBJ1-6	TGTGCCAGCAGCCCTGAGACAGGCTGGTTCGGTTCACCCCTCCACTTT	CASSPETGWFGSPLHF
-	TRBV13	-	TRBJ1-4	TGTGCCAGCAGCTTCAGGGGCAGTCTAACTAATGAAAAACTGTTTTTT	CASSFRGSLTNEKLFF
-	TRBV4-3	-	TRBJ1-1	TGCGCCAGCAGCCAAGCGGGGGTGCGGAACACTGAAGCTTTCTTT	CASSQAGVRNTEAFF
TRBD1	TRBV30	once	TRBJ2-2	TGTGCCTGGAGTGTCCAGGGGGCTTCCGGGGAGCTGTTTTTT	CAWSVQGASGELFF
-	TRBV18	-	TRBJ2-3	TGTGCCAGCTCACTAGGACTCGGGGATACGCAGTATTTT	CASSLGLGDTQYF
TRBD1	TRBV7-9	-	TRBJ1-6	TGTGCCAGCAGCTCTGACAGGGGAGAGGACTCACCCCTCCACTTT	CASSSDRGEDSPLHF
-	TRBV6-5	-	TRBJ1-1	TGTGCCAGTTCACAGGGAGGGGGCACTGAAGCTTTCTTT	CASSQGGGTEAFF
-	TRBV6-2/TRBV6-3	-	TRBJ2-2	TGTGCCAGCAGTTACTTGGTGGTCCCGCGGGGAGAAAACACCGGGGAGCTGTTTTTT	CASSYLVVPRGENTGELFF
TRBD1	TRBV29-1	-	TRBJ1-2	TGCAGCGTTGGGACAGGAAACTATGGCTACACCTTC	CSVGTGNYGYTF
TRBD2	TRBV6-2/TRBV6-3	-	TRBJ2-1	TGTGCCAGCAGTTACTACCCTACCATCGGACTAGCGGGAGTTGGTGAGCAGTTCTTC	CASSYYPTIGLAGVGEQFF
TRBD1	TRBV30	-	TRBJ1-4	TGTGCCTGGAGTGTCCCCCGGGACAGTAGAAATGAAAAACTGTTTTTT	CAWSVPRDSRNEKLFF
TRBD2	TRBV6-2/TRBV6-3	-	TRBJ2-7	TGTGCCAGCAGTGCTAGCGGGAGACCCTACGAGCAGTACTTC	CASSASGRPYEQYF
TRBD1	TRBV6-2/TRBV6-3	-	TRBJ1-6	TGTGCCAGCAGCCTGCGACAGGGTAATTCACCCCTCCACTTT	CASSLRQGNSPLHF
TRBD1	TRBV7-6	-	TRBJ1-3	TGTGCCAGCAGCGACCACAGGGGGCGCCGTGCGAGAAACACCATATATTTT	CASSDHRGRRARNTIYF
-	TRBV30	-	TRBJ1-5	TGTGCCTGGAGTGTGAGAGGACGGGGGGCTCAGCCCCAGCATTTT	CAWSVRGRGAQPQHF
TRBD1	TRBV9	-	TRBJ2-7	TGTGCCAGCAGCGTAGGCCCAAGGACAGGGGTGGTCGAGCAGTACTTC	CASSVGPRTGVVEQYF
TRBD2	TRBV18	-	TRBJ2-3	TGTGCCAGCTCACCTCTAGCGGGGGGCTTCACAGATACGCAGTATTTT	CASSPLAGGFTDTQYF
TRBD2	TRBV25-1	-	TRBJ2-3	TGTGCCAGCAGTGAATCCCGCGGACTAGCGGGGTCCACAGATACGCAGTATTTT	CASSESRGLAGSTDTQYF
TRBD1	TRBV5-1	-	TRBJ2-2	TGCGCCAGCAGCCAAGGGACAGGGATGAACACCGGGGAGCTGTTTTTT	CASSQGTGMNTGELFF
-	TRBV7-9	-	TRBJ1-5	TGTGCCAGCAGCTTAACGGGCAATCAGCCCCAGCATTTT	CASSLTGNQPQHF
TRBD1	TRBV5-1	-	TRBJ1-1	TGCGCCAGCAGCGCCGGGACAGGGATTGTCGACACTGAAGCTTTCTTT	CASSAGTGIVDTEAFF
TRBD1	TRBV2	-	TRBJ1-2	TGTGCCAGCAGTGGGGACAGTTATGGCTACACCTTC	CASSGDSYGYTF
-	TRBV21-1	-	TRBJ2-4	TGTGCCAGCATCCCTCATCGCAGGGGGTGGGCCAAAAACATTCAGTACTTC	CASIPHRRGWAKNIQYF
-	TRBV19	once	TRBJ1-1	TGTGCCAGTAGTCCCCCGTGGGAGGGGACTGAAGCTTTCTTT	CASSPPWEGTEAFF
TRBD2	TRBV5-1	-	TRBJ2-7	TGCGCCAGCAGCTTGGCCACGCGGGAGGGTGACGAGCAGTACTTC	CASSLATREGDEQYF
-	TRBV9	-	TRBJ1-4	TGTGCCAGCAGCGTCGCCGCAGCGGCAGCTGTGGGAAAACTGTTTTTT	CASSVAAAAAVGKLFF
TRBD2	TRBV3-1/TRBV3-2	-	TRBJ2-5	TGTGCCAGCAGCCACCCGGGACTAGCGGGGGGAGAGACCCAGTACTTC	CASSHPGLAGGETQYF
-	TRBV30	-	TRBJ2-7	TGTGCCTGGAGTGGCCTAGTCTCCAACGAGCAGTACTTC	CAWSGLVSNEQYF
TRBD2	TRBV9	-	TRBJ2-1	TGTGCCAGCAGCGTAGATGGGACTAGCGACAATGAGCAGTTCTTC	CASSVDGTSDNEQFF
TRBD1	TRBV19	-	TRBJ1-5	TGTGCCACACAGGGGATTCTAGGCAATCAGCCCCAGCATTTT	CATQGILGNQPQHF
-	TRBV4-1	-	TRBJ2-5	TGCGCCAGCAGTCTGGGACATTTAGAGACCCAGTACTTC	CASSLGHLETQYF
TRBD2	TRBV12-3/TRBV12-4	-	TRBJ2-5	TGTGCCAGCAGTTTACTGGGGGGGGAGACCCAGTACTTC	CASSLLGGETQYF
-	TRBV3-1/TRBV3-2	-	TRBJ1-1	TGTGCCAGCAGCCTACAGGGCCCTCGCACTGAAGCTTTCTTT	CASSLQGPRTEAFF